The entry that follows covers one T cell receptor beta chain sequence. These data are taken from a study of CD8+ T cells in alopecia areata. Sequencing templates came from extracted RNA that was reverse transcribed into cDNA. Some clones are missing from TCRdb's copy, which holds only in-frame ones; the method was immunoSEQ multiplex PCR. The sample has around 120,000 clones; 55% to 65% are singletons. The V and J ends lost 3 bases and 3 bases respectively, with 15 bases between them. This CDR3 is built from 16 residues. Looked up from germline, CDR1 is LNHNV and CDR2 is YYDKDF (reference sequence). The rearrangement links TRBV15 to TRBJ2-4; possible D gene TRBD2, 7 bases. The sample comprised CD4+ T cells sorted from blood. This TCR came from a human donor in good health. CDR3 sequence (DNA): TGTGCCACCAGCAGCCCGGGGGGCGTGGGCAAAAACATTCAGTACTTC. Protein: CATSSPGGVGKNIQYF. The full variable domain, completed using reference TRBV15 and TRBJ2-4, is DAMVIQNPRYQVTQFGKPVTLSCSQTLNHNVMYWYQQKSSQAPKLLFHYYDKDFNNEADTPDNFQSRRPNTSFCFLDIRSPGLGDTAMYLCATSSPGGVGKNIQYFGAGTRLSVL.